What follows are 18 T cell receptor beta chains derived from one specimen sequenced in a study of T cells in Graves' hyperthyroidism and ophthalmopathy. From RNA transcripts, TCR beta CDR3 regions were amplified. TCR CDR3 underwent first-round RT-PCR with the HTBI primer set. MiXCR, run by TCRdb on the multiplex PCR reads, gives a single entry per CDR3 protein. The table includes around 600,000 distinct CDR3 sequences, around 14% detected once. The source material was blood. The receptors here all came from a woman aged 18-35 years with Graves' ophthalmopathy.

This clonotype was recorded at least ten times. The gene calls are TRBV29-1 and TRBJ1-1; no firm D call. V was cut by 3 bases and J by 1 base, with 6 bases left in between. This CDR3 comprises 12 residues. The germline CDR1 and CDR2 sequences are SQVTM and ANQGSEA. CDR3 sequence reads: CSVDAENTEAFF. DNA for the CDR3: TGCAGCGTTGATGCGGAGAACACTGAAGCTTTCTTT. The full variable domain, in which reference TRBV29-1 and TRBJ1-1 provide the parts outside the CDR3, is SAVISQKPSRDICQRGTSLTIQCQVDSQVTMMFWYRQQPGQSLTLIATANQGSEATYESGFVIDKFPISRPNLTFSTLTVSNMSPEDSSIYLCSVDAENTEAFFGQGTRLTVV.

This clonotype occurred many times. This sequence joins TRBV12-3 or TRBV12-4 and TRBJ2-7; 8 bases align to TRBD1. The CDR3 is 14 residues long. Trimming cost V 3 bases and J 2 bases; bases outside gene matches: 3. CDR3 nucleotides: TGTGCCAGCAGTTTTTACAGGGGGACCTACGAGCAGTACTTC. Its translation is CASSFYRGTYEQYF.

J is TRBJ2-1 and V is TRBV30, with 9 positions matching TRBD2. CDR1 and CDR2 (germline): GTSNPN, SVGIG (reference sequence). V lost 3 bases, J lost 10 bases, and 13 bases stayed unmatched. The CDR3 runs to 15 residues. The CDR3 protein is CAWRIAGAPSYEQFF. The CDR3 DNA is TGTGCCTGGAGAATAGCGGGAGCACCGAGCTACGAGCAGTTCTTC.

This clonotype was detected ten times or more. The chain recombines TRBV20-1 with TRBJ2-5; D assignment may be TRBD1 or TRBD2 (5 bases each). CDR1 is DFQATT, CDR2 SNEGSKA, per germline (reference sequence). Trimming left V 5 bases short and J 2 bases short, with 18 bases between. The CDR3 loop spans 15 amino acids. For the CDR3, the DNA is TGCAGTGCTCACCCCGAGAGGGGTCGACAAGAGACCCAGTACTTC. It codes for CSAHPERGRQETQYF.

This clonotype was picked up many times. The chain recombines TRBV7-2 with TRBJ2-1; the D gene is possibly TRBD1 (5 bases). The CDR3 length is 15 residues. Germline values: CDR1 SGHTA, CDR2 FQGNSA. Trimming left V 1 base short and J 2 bases short, with 9 bases between. The CDR3 is CASSLGRAPYNEQFF. DNA for the CDR3: TGTGCCAGCAGCTTAGGCAGGGCTCCCTACAATGAGCAGTTCTTC.

This clonotype was detected a few times. This chain joins TRBV7-9 and TRBJ2-7; D may be TRBD2 (6 bases). Germline loops: CDR1 SEHNR, CDR2 FQNEAQ (reference sequence). The CDR3 loop spans 14 amino acids. Trimming cost V 5 bases and J 3 bases, with 14 bases left between them. The CDR3 is CASSPRDFHYEQYF. The DNA of the CDR3 is TGTGCCAGCAGCCCTCGGGACTTTCACTACGAGCAGTACTTC.

For this clonotype: A much larger clone sits a single nucleotide away, making a read error possible. CDR3 in amino acids: CASSFLDGEQFF. Written as DNA, the CDR3 is TGTGCCAGCAGTTTCCTCGATGGTGAGCAGTTCTTC. The genes are TRBV12-3 or TRBV12-4 and TRBJ2-1; D is undetermined. V was clipped by 3 bases and J by 9 bases, with 9 bases between them. There are 12 residues in the CDR3.

The V and J genes are TRBV4-1 and TRBJ2-7, with 9 bases lining up with TRBD1. In germline, CDR1 is MGHRA, CDR2 YSYEKL. Losses at the gene ends were 0 bases for V and 5 bases for J; bases not matched to a gene: 5. The CDR3 length is 15 residues. CDR3: CASSQETGQGNEQYF. DNA for the CDR3: TGCGCCAGCAGCCAAGAGACGGGACAGGGAAACGAGCAGTACTTC.

This clonotype was counted many times. The genes are TRBV7-3 and TRBJ1-1; perhaps TRBD1 as D (6 bases). The V end was cut by 1 base, the J end by 8 bases, with 11 bases between. Germline-derived CDR1 and CDR2 are SGHTA and FQGTGA. This CDR3 has 13 amino acids. The CDR3 here is CASSLMVDREAFF. The CDR3 region has the DNA TGTGCCAGCAGCTTAATGGTCGACAGGGAAGCTTTCTTT.

The J gene is TRBJ1-1, the V gene TRBV6-1; perhaps TRBD1 as D (6 bases). The CDR3 loop spans 12 amino acids. Trimming shortened V by 9 bases and J by 7 bases, and 15 bases separated the two germline ends. Germline CDR1 and CDR2: MNHNS and SASEGT. CDR3 nucleotide sequence: TGTGCCAGTAAGACAGGTCTGTATGAAGCTTTCTTT. Translated, it gives CASKTGLYEAFF.

This sequence joins TRBV29-1 and TRBJ2-6; possibly TRBD2 for D (6 bases). This CDR3 is 17 amino acids long. Germline CDR1 is SQVTM and CDR2 is ANQGSEA. The V end was cut by 6 bases, the J end by 0 bases, with 18 bases between. The CDR3 sequence is CSVGTWKGSSGANVLTF. CDR3 nucleotide sequence: TGCAGCGTCGGGACTTGGAAAGGCAGCTCTGGGGCCAACGTCCTGACTTTC.

This clonotype was seen at least ten times. The V call is TRBV28, the J call TRBJ2-7, with D hard to call. The germline V gene has CDR1 MDHEN and CDR2 SYDVKM. This CDR3 has 13 residues. The V end lost 4 bases, the J end lost 2 bases, and 9 bases lay between the germline ends. The CDR3 sequence: CASSSPGPYEQYF. The CDR3 nucleotides read TGTGCCAGCAGTTCCCCTGGGCCCTACGAGCAGTACTTC. Using reference TRBV28 and TRBJ2-7 for the parts outside the CDR3, the full variable domain is DVKVTQSSRYLVKRTGEKVFLECVQDMDHENMFWYRQDPGLGLRLIYFSYDVKMKEKGDIPEGYSVSREKKERFSLILESASTNQTSMYLCASSSPGPYEQYFGPGTRLTVT.

The chain carries TRBV7-8 and TRBJ2-3; 13 nucleotides line up with TRBD2. The CDR3 is 15 amino acids. V lost 1 base to trimming and J lost 7 bases; unmatched junction nucleotides: 2. The germline gives CDR1 SGHVS, CDR2 FQNEAQ. The CDR3 reads CASSLGGLAGNTQYF. CDR3 in DNA: TGTGCCAGCAGCTTAGGGGGACTAGCGGGAAATACGCAGTATTTT.

This clonotype was seen at least ten times. The chain couples TRBV28 to TRBJ2-7, with 12 bases matching TRBD2. Germline CDR1 and CDR2: MDHEN and SYDVKM. Trimming removed 8 bases from V and 5 bases from J; junction bases left unmatched: 10. This CDR3 has 15 amino acids. The CDR3 DNA follows: TGTGCCAGCGAAAGGACTAGCGGGACGGGCGACGAGCAGTACTTC. The encoded protein is CASERTSGTGDEQYF.

This clonotype occurred many times. J is TRBJ2-5 and V is TRBV19; D is possibly TRBD1 (6 bases). V lost 7 bases, J lost 7 bases, and 22 bases lay in between. The V gene's germline CDR1 is LNHDA and CDR2 SQIVND (reference sequence). This CDR3 is built from 15 residues. Here the CDR3 reads CASKRDRTAWGTQYF. The CDR3 bases are TGTGCCAGTAAACGAGATCGGACAGCTTGGGGGACCCAGTACTTC.

This clonotype has at least ten counts. The CDR3 DNA is TGCGCCAGCGGAGCGGGAGGGAGCACAGATACGCAGTATTTT. The encoded protein is CASGAGGSTDTQYF. J is TRBJ2-3 and V is TRBV5-1; 10 positions agree with TRBD2. The CDR3 covers 14 residues. The V gene's germline CDR1 is SGHRS and CDR2 YFSETQ. V was clipped by 7 bases and J by 0 bases; unmatched bases: 2.

This clonotype occurred many times. The genes are TRBV20-1 and TRBJ2-5, with D tentatively TRBD2 (5 bases). Per the germline V gene, CDR1 is DFQATT and CDR2 is SNEGSKA (reference sequence). This CDR3 has 12 amino acids. With 4 bases removed from V and 5 bases from J, the gap between germline ends came to 11 bases. The CDR3 sequence: CSAKLSGETQYF. CDR3 DNA sequence: TGCAGTGCTAAGCTTTCGGGGGAGACCCAGTACTTC.

In its sample, this clonotype was seen many times. This sequence joins TRBV13 and TRBJ1-3; D is ambiguous. Germline V gene sequence: CDR1 PRHDT, CDR2 FYEKMQ (reference sequence). This CDR3 is 15 amino acids long. The V and J ends lost 1 base and 1 base respectively, with 8 bases between them. CDR3 coding DNA: TGTGCCAGCAGCTTAGTGGGGAGGTCTGGAAACACCATATATTTT. Its translation: CASSLVGRSGNTIYF. The entire variable domain, with the rest obtained from reference TRBV13 and TRBJ1-3, is as follows: AAGVIQSPRHLIKEKRETATLKCYPIPRHDTVYWYQQGPGQDPQFLISFYEKMQSDKGSIPDRFSAQQFSDYHSELNMSSLELGDSALYFCASSLVGRSGNTIYFGEGSWLTVV.